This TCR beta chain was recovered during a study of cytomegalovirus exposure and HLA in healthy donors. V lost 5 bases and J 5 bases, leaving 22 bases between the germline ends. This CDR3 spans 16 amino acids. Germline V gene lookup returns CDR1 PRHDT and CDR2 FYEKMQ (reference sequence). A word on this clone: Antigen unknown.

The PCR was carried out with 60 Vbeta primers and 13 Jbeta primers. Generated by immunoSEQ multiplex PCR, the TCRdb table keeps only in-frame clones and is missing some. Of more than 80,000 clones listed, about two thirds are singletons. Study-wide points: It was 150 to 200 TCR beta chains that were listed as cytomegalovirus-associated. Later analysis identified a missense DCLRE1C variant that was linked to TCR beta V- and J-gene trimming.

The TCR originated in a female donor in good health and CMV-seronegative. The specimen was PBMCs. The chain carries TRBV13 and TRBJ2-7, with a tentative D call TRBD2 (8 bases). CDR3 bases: TGTGCCAGCAGCAGACAGGGACGGGAGGGCTTCCACGAGCAGTACTTC. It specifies CASSRQGREGFHEQYF. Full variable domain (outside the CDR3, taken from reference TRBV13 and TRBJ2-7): AAGVIQSPRHLIKEKRETATLKCYPIPRHDTVYWYQQGPGQDPQFLISFYEKMQSDKGSIPDRFSAQQFSDYHSELNMSSLELGDSALYFCASSRQGREGFHEQYFGPGTRLTVT.